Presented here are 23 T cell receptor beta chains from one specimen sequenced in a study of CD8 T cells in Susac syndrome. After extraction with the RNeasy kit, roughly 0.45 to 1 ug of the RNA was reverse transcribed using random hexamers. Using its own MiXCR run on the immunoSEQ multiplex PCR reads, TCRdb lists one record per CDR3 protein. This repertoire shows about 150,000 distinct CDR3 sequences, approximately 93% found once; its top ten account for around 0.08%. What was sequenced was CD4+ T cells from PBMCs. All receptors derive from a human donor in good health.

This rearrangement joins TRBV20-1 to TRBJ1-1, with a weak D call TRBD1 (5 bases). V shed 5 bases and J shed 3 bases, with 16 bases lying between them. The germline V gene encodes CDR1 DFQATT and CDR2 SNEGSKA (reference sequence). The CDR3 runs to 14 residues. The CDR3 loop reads CSAPRDGFDTEAFF. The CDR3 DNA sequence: TGCAGTGCTCCCCGGGACGGATTCGACACTGAAGCTTTCTTT.

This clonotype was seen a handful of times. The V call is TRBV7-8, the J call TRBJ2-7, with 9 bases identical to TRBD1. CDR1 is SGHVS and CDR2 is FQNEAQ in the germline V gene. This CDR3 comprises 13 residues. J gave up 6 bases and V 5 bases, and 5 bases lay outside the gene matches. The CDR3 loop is CASSTGTGTEQYF. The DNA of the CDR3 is TGTGCCAGCAGCACGGGGACAGGGACCGAGCAGTACTTC.

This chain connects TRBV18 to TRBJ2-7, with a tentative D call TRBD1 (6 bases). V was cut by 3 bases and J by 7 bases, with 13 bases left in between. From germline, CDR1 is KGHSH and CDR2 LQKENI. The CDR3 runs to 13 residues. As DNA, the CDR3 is TGTGCCAGCTCACCGTCGGACAGTAGGGAGCAGTACTTC. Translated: CASSPSDSREQYF.

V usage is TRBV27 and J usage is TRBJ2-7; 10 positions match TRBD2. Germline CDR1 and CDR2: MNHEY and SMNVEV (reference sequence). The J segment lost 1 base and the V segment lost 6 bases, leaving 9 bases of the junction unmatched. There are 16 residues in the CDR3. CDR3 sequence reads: CASRILTSGPSYEQYF. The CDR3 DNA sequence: TGTGCCAGCAGGATTCTGACTAGCGGGCCGTCCTACGAGCAGTACTTC.

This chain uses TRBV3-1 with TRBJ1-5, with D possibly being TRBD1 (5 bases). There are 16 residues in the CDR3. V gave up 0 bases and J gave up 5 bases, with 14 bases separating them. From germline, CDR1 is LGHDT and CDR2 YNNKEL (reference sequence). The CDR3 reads CASSQDSPGDYQPQHF. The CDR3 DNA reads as TGTGCCAGCAGCCAAGATAGCCCGGGGGATTATCAGCCCCAGCATTTT.

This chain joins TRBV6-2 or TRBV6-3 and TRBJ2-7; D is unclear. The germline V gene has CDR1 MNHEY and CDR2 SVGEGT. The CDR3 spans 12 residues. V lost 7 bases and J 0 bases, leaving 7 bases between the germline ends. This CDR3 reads CASMKDSYEQYF. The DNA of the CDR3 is TGTGCCAGCATGAAGGACTCCTACGAGCAGTACTTC.

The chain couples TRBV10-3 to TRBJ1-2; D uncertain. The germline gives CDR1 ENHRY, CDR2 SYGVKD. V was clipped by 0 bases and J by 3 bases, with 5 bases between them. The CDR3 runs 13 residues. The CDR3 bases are TGTGCCATCAGTGAGTCGGTGGACTATGGCTACACCTTC. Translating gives CAISESVDYGYTF.

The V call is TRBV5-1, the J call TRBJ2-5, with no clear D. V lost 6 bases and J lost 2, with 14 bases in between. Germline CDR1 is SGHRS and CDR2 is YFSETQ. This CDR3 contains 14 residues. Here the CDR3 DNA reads TGCGCCAGCACCGCACTCGTGGGGCAAGAGACCCAGTACTTC. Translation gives CASTALVGQETQYF.

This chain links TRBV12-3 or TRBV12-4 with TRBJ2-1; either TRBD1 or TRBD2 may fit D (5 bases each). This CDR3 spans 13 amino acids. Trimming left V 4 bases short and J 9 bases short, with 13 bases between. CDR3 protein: CASSWDGRSEQFF. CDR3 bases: TGTGCCAGCAGTTGGGACGGACGTTCTGAGCAGTTCTTC.

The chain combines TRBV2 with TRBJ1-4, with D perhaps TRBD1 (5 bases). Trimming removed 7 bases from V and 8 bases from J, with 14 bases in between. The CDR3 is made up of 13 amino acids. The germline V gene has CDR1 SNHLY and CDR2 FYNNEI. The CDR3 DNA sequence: TGTGCCAGCAACGGACAATCGAGGGAAAAACTGTTTTTT. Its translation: CASNGQSREKLFF.

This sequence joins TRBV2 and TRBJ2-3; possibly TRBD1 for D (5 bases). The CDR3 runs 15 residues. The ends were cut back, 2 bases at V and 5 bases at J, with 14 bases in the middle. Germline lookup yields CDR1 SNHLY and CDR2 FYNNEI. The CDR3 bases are TGTGCCAGCAGTGAATGGGCAGCTAGGGGAGATACGCAGTATTTT. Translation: CASSEWAARGDTQYF.

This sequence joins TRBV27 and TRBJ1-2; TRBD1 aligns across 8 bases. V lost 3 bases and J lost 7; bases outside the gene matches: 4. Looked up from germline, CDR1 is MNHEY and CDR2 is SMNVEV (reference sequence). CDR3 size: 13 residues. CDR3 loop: CASSLGQAGGYTF. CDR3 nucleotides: TGTGCCAGCAGTTTGGGACAGGCGGGTGGCTACACCTTC.

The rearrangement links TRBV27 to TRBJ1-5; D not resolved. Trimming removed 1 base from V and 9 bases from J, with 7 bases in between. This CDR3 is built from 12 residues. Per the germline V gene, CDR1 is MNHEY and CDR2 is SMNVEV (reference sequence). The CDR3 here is CASSLFRGPQHF. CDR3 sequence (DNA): TGTGCCAGCAGTTTATTCCGTGGGCCCCAGCATTTT.

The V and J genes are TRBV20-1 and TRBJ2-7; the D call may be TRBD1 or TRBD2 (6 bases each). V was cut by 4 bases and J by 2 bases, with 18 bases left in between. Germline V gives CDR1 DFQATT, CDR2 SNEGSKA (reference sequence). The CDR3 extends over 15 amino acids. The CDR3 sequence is CSATLWGAGTYEQYF. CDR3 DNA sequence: TGCAGTGCTACCTTATGGGGGGCGGGAACCTACGAGCAGTACTTC.

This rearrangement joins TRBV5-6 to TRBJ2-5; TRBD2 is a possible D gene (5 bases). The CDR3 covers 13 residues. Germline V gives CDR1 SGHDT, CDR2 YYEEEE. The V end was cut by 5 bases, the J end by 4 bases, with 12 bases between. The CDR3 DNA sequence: TGTGCCAGCAGTCCTCAGCGGAGAGAGACCCAGTACTTC. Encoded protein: CASSPQRRETQYF.

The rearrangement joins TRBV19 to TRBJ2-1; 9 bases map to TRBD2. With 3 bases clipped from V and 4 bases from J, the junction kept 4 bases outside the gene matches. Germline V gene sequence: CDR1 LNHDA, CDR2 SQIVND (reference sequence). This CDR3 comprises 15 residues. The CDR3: CASSILAGLYNEQFF. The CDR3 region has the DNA TGTGCCAGTAGTATCCTAGCGGGGCTTTACAATGAGCAGTTCTTC.

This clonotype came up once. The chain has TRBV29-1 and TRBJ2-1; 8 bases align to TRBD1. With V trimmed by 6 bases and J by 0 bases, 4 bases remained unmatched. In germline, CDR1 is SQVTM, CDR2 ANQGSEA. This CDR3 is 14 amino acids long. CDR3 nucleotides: TGCAGCGTGCAGGGGGCTAGCTCCTACAATGAGCAGTTCTTC. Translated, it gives CSVQGASSYNEQFF.

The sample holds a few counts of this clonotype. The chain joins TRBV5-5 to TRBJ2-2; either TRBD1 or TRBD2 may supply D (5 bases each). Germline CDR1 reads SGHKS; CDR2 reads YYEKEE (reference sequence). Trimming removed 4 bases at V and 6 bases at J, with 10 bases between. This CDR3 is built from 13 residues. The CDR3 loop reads CASSREGAGELFF. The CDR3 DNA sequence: TGTGCCAGCAGCCGGGAAGGGGCCGGGGAGCTGTTTTTT.

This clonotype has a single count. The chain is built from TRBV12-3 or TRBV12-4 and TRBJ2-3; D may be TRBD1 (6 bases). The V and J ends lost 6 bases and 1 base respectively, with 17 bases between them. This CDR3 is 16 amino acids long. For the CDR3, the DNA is TGTGCCAGCAGGCCATACAGGGCGGTGGGCACAGATACGCAGTATTTT. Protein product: CASRPYRAVGTDTQYF.

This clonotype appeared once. As DNA, the CDR3 is TGCAGTGCTAGAGATTCAGCGGGAGGCACAGATACGCAGTATTTT. It is translated as CSARDSAGGTDTQYF. The chain uses TRBV20-1 and TRBJ2-3, with 8 bases matching TRBD2. With V trimmed by 0 bases and J by 1 base, 3 bases remained unmatched. Germline-derived CDR1 and CDR2 are DFQATT and SNEGSKA (reference sequence). The CDR3 contains 15 residues.

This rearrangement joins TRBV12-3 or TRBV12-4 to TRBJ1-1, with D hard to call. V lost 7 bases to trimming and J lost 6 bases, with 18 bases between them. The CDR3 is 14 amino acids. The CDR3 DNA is TGTGCCAGCACCTCCCGACTGGGGTTGGCTGAAGCTTTCTTT. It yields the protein CASTSRLGLAEAFF.

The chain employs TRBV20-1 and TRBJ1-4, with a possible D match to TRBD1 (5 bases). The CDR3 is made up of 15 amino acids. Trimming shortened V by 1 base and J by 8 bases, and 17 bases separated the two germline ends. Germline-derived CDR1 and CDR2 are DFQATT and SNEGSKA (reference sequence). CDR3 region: CSARAMRGRLEKLFF. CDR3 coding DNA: TGCAGTGCTAGAGCTATGAGGGGCCGCTTAGAAAAACTGTTTTTT.

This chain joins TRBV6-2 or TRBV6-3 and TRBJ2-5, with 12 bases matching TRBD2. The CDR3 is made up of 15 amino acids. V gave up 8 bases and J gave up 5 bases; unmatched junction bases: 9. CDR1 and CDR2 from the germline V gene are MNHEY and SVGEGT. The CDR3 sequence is CASSPRLAGVETQYF. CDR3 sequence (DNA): TGTGCCAGCTCCCCGCGACTAGCGGGGGTGGAGACCCAGTACTTC.